What follows are 2 T cell receptor beta chains derived from one specimen sequenced in a study of shared clonotypes between healthy human individuals. The assay was immunoSEQ multiplex PCR, and TCRdb's table has in-frame clones only and misses some. The sample has around 700,000 clones; about 91% are singletons. In the naive CD8 group, cells lacked CD45RO and were positively selected for CCR7, so terminally differentiated effector memory CD45RA+ cells were left out. Sequencing was carried out using naive CD8+ T cells sorted from blood. Receptors were obtained from a man aged 30 to 39 in good health.

To note about this clone: The sample carries other DNA sequences with the same CDR3. V and J are TRBV27 and TRBJ2-7; 8 nucleotides line up with TRBD2. Germline values: CDR1 MNHEY, CDR2 SMNVEV (reference sequence). This CDR3 has 12 amino acids. V was clipped by 8 bases and J by 4 bases; unmatched bases: 4. The CDR3 bases are TGTGCCAGCTCCTCGGGGGGGTACGAGCAGTACTTC. Amino acid sequence: CASSSGGYEQYF.

The V call is TRBV7-9, the J call TRBJ2-5; no definite D call. Trimming pared 1 base from V and 5 bases from J, leaving 11 bases between. This CDR3 contains 14 residues. Germline V gene sequence: CDR1 SEHNR, CDR2 FQNEAQ (reference sequence). DNA of the CDR3: TGTGCCAGCAGCTTAGTCGGGTTTGGTGAGACCCAGTACTTC. Protein product: CASSLVGFGETQYF.